This TCR beta chain stems from a study of PD-1 blockade in classical Hodgkin lymphoma. V was cut by 6 bases and J by 8 bases, with 16 bases left in between. The length of the CDR3 is 14 residues. The germline CDR1 and CDR2 sequences are MNHNY and SVGAGI (reference sequence). Time point reported: cycle 4 day 1 (C4D1), after less than 7 weeks of nivolumab. Every patient had relapsed following autologous stem cell transplantation, and cohorts differed in brentuximab vedotin exposure. Thawed PBMCs yielded CD4+ T cells through magnetic negative selection. Sequencing was performed with immunoSEQ multiplex PCR; in TCRdb, only in-frame clones are kept and a portion is missing. The sample records more than 20,000 clones, 72% being singletons.

The chain links TRBV6-6 to TRBJ1-4; D is ambiguous. This sequence was found in a human donor with classical Hodgkin lymphoma. Specimen: CD4+ T cells from blood, collected before the fourth cycle of nivolumab. This CDR3 reads CASRPPAPGEKLFF. In DNA, the CDR3 is TGTGCCAGCAGGCCCCCCGCTCCTGGGGAAAAACTGTTTTTT.